One and the same sample provided the 7 T cell receptor beta chains below, sequenced in a study of graft-versus-host responses after intestinal transplantation. TCRdb's copy holds only in-frame clones and misses some; the assay was immunoSEQ multiplex PCR. This repertoire shows about 88,000 clones, 80% to 95% found once; its top ten account for about 0.3%. Their antigens remain unidentified. Sample: unstimulated CD4+ T cells sorted from spleen or lymph node cells, taken before intestinal transplant. The receptors derive from a human donor who received an intestinal transplant.

The genes are TRBV6-6 and TRBJ2-1, with TRBD2 as a possible D gene (5 bases). CDR3 length: 16 residues. V lost 7 bases and J 4 bases, leaving 20 bases between the germline ends. Germline lookup yields CDR1 MNHNY and CDR2 SVGAGI (reference sequence). CDR3 DNA: TGTGCCAGCATCAACGGGAAGGCACAACTTTACAATGAGCAGTTCTTC. Amino acids: CASINGKAQLYNEQFF.

The chain has TRBV7-3 and TRBJ2-5, with D uncertain. Trimming took off 5 bases at V and 3 bases at J, with 13 bases between the two ends. This CDR3 comprises 14 residues. CDR1 and CDR2 (germline): SGHTA, FQGTGA. This CDR3 reads CASSPSGPKETQYF. The CDR3 coding sequence is TGTGCCAGCAGCCCTTCGGGCCCGAAAGAGACCCAGTACTTC. The whole variable domain, remainder taken from reference TRBV7-3 and TRBJ2-5, is GAGVSQTPSNKVTEKGKYVELRCDPISGHTALYWYRQSLGQGPEFLIYFQGTGAADDSGLPNDRFFAVRPEGSVSTLKIQRTERGDSAVYLCASSPSGPKETQYFGPGTRLLVL.

V is TRBV11-1 and J is TRBJ2-1; possible D gene TRBD2, 6 bases. Germline-derived CDR1 and CDR2 are SGHAT and FQDESV (reference sequence). V was clipped by 6 bases and J by 6 bases, with 15 bases between them. This CDR3 is built from 14 residues. In DNA, the CDR3 is TGTGCCAGCAGTAGCGGTCGGCGCAGCAATGAGCAGTTCTTC. Amino acids: CASSSGRRSNEQFF. Combining the CDR3 with reference TRBV11-1 and TRBJ2-1 gives the whole variable domain EAEVAQSPRYKITEKSQAVAFWCDPISGHATLYWYRQILGQGPELLVQFQDESVVDDSQLPKDRFSAERLKGVDSTLKIQPAELGDSAMYLCASSSGRRSNEQFFGPGTRLTVL.

The chain employs TRBV15 and TRBJ2-5; tentative D call: TRBD2 (6 bases). V was cut by 0 bases and J by 4 bases, with 9 bases left in between. The germline V gene has CDR1 LNHNV and CDR2 YYDKDF (reference sequence). CDR3 length: 14 residues. CDR3 residues: CATSRDWGGETQYF. CDR3 sequence (DNA): TGTGCCACCAGCAGAGATTGGGGAGGAGAGACCCAGTACTTC.

This clone has just one count. This chain links TRBV9 with TRBJ2-2, with 8 bases lining up with TRBD2. Germline V gene sequence: CDR1 SGDLS, CDR2 YYNGEE. The CDR3 covers 16 residues. Unmatched junction bases numbered 4, after V lost 3 bases and J lost 0 bases. The CDR3, as DNA: TGTGCCAGCAGCGAAAGACTAGCGCCGAACACCGGGGAGCTGTTTTTT. Its protein is CASSERLAPNTGELFF.

This chain joins TRBV7-2 and TRBJ1-1; D perhaps matches TRBD1 (5 bases). The CDR3 has 16 residues. Trimming shortened V by 1 base and J by 4 bases, and 16 bases separated the two germline ends. Germline assignment: CDR1 SGHTA and CDR2 FQGNSA. The CDR3 DNA reads as TGTGCCAGCAGCTTAGGGACACTCTCATTAGGCACTGAAGCTTTCTTT. This gives the protein CASSLGTLSLGTEAFF.

The V call is TRBV15, the J call TRBJ2-7; 11 bases fit TRBD1. The V gene end was trimmed by 0 bases and the J gene end by 3 bases; junction bases not matched to a gene: 1. The germline V gene has CDR1 LNHNV and CDR2 YYDKDF (reference sequence). This CDR3 spans 15 amino acids. CDR3 bases: TGTGCCACCAGCAGAGAGGGACAGGGGGGCTACGAGCAGTACTTC. This translates into CATSREGQGGYEQYF.